This entry lists 14 T cell receptor beta chains sequenced from one sample in a study of PD-L1 blockade in urothelial cancer. The method was immunoSEQ multiplex PCR; TCRdb's version includes in-frame clones alone and lacks a portion of them. The sample has about 51,000 clones; around 86% are singletons. The input for sequencing was PBMCs, taken around atezolizumab (anti-PD-L1) treatment. Receptor source: a man in his sixties with urothelial cancer.

This clone is a singleton in its sample. This chain links TRBV4-2 with TRBJ2-1, with 8 bases fitting TRBD2. CDR3 length: 14 amino acids. Trimming at V came to 0 bases and at J to 8 bases, leaving 3 bases not matched to a gene. Germline CDR1 LGHNA, CDR2 YNFKEQ. CDR3 nucleotides: TGTGCCAGCAGCCAAGAAGGAGCGGGAGATGAGCAGTTCTTC. This sequence encodes CASSQEGAGDEQFF.

V gene TRBV5-6 combines with J gene TRBJ2-1; the match to TRBD2 covers 9 bases. The germline V gene encodes CDR1 SGHDT and CDR2 YYEEEE. V gave up 2 bases and J gave up 11 bases; unmatched junction bases: 11. This CDR3 is built from 15 residues. Here the CDR3 DNA reads TGTGCCAGCAGCTTTCGCGGGACTAGCCTACCCCAGCAGTTCTTC. It is translated as CASSFRGTSLPQQFF.

The table lists this clone with a count of one. V usage is TRBV10-3 and J usage is TRBJ1-5; no firm D call. The CDR3 contains 12 residues. Trimming shortened V by 5 bases and J by 4 bases, and 6 bases separated the two germline ends. CDR1 is ENHRY, CDR2 SYGVKD, per germline. The CDR3: CAISKTNQPQHF. CDR3 sequence (DNA): TGTGCCATCAGTAAGACAAATCAGCCCCAGCATTTT.

The rearrangement links TRBV28 to TRBJ2-1, with 7 bases identical to TRBD1. The V gene end was trimmed by 6 bases and the J gene end by 8 bases; junction bases not matched to a gene: 7. Germline V CDR1 and CDR2: MDHEN, SYDVKM. CDR3 size: 13 residues. CDR3 coding DNA: TGTGCCAGCAGAAGGGACAGCCCCCATGAGCAGTTCTTC. Translation: CASRRDSPHEQFF.

This rearrangement joins TRBV5-8 to TRBJ2-7; perhaps TRBD1 as D (6 bases). The CDR3 totals 14 residues. Trimming stripped 7 bases from V and 3 bases from J, with 17 bases between. CDR1 is SGHTS and CDR2 is YDEGEE in the germline V gene. CDR3 in amino acids: CASGVYGTLYEQYF. DNA of the CDR3: TGTGCCAGCGGGGTATACGGGACACTCTACGAGCAGTACTTC.

A single count supports this clone. The chain's CDR3 is CSVGQGFNTEAFF. CDR3 in DNA: TGCAGCGTCGGACAGGGGTTCAACACTGAAGCTTTCTTT. The rearrangement joins TRBV29-1 to TRBJ1-1, with 9 positions matching TRBD1. Germline V lookup: CDR1 SQVTM, CDR2 ANQGSEA. V lost 6 bases and J lost 2; bases outside the gene matches: 4. CDR3 length: 13 amino acids.

This rearrangement joins TRBV12-5 to TRBJ2-1; 11 bases line up with TRBD2. After removal of 7 bases from V and 8 bases from J, the junction contained 10 bases not matched to a gene. Looked up from germline, CDR1 is LGHNT and CDR2 is FRNRAP. The CDR3 is 15 amino acids. DNA for the CDR3: TGTGCTAGTGCCCTTAGCGGGAGGGCCACAGATGAGCAGTTCTTC. Its protein is CASALSGRATDEQFF.

The DNA for the CDR3 is TGTGCCAGCAGCGGCGGACTAGCGGGGGGCTACAATGAGCAGTTCTTC. It specifies CASSGGLAGGYNEQFF. The rearrangement joins TRBV9 to TRBJ2-1; 14 bases align to TRBD2. The CDR3 totals 16 residues. Germline assignment: CDR1 SGDLS and CDR2 YYNGEE. The ends lost 3 bases at V and 3 bases at J; junction bases unmatched: 2.

This clone has more than one count but fewer than ten. The V call is TRBV6-6, the J call TRBJ2-2; 8 bases align to TRBD2. Germline lookup yields CDR1 MNHNY and CDR2 SVGAGI (reference sequence). The CDR3 is made up of 14 amino acids. The V gene end was trimmed by 6 bases and the J gene end by 5 bases; junction bases not matched to a gene: 5. CDR3 loop: CASRAGVGTGELFF. CDR3 bases: TGTGCCAGCAGAGCGGGAGTAGGAACCGGGGAGCTGTTTTTT.

This clone was recorded once. The V gene is TRBV5-1, the J gene TRBJ2-3, with a tentative D call TRBD2 (7 bases). This CDR3 contains 15 residues. CDR1 SGHRS and CDR2 YFSETQ come from the germline V gene. Trimming pared 4 bases from V and 3 bases from J, leaving 15 bases between. The CDR3 nucleotides read TGCGCCAGCAGCCCGGAGGGGGGGTGGACAGATACGCAGTATTTT. Amino acids: CASSPEGGWTDTQYF. Full variable domain (outside the CDR3, taken from reference TRBV5-1 and TRBJ2-3): KAGVTQTPRYLIKTRGQQVTLSCSPISGHRSVSWYQQTPGQGLQFLFEYFSETQRNKGNFPGRFSGRQFSNSRSEMNVSTLELGDSALYLCASSPEGGWTDTQYFGPGTRLTVL.

CDR3 sequence: CASSSLAGGPLTDTQYF. In DNA form, the CDR3 reads TGTGCCAGCAGCTCCCTAGCGGGGGGACCGCTCACAGATACGCAGTATTTT. V is TRBV7-8 and J is TRBJ2-3; 11 bases agree with TRBD2. V gave up 4 bases and J gave up 2 bases; unmatched junction bases: 8. This CDR3 is 17 amino acids long. The germline CDR1 and CDR2 sequences are SGHVS and FQNEAQ.

This rearrangement joins TRBV5-1 to TRBJ2-7, with TRBD1 matching 11 bases. Germline CDR1 and CDR2: SGHRS and YFSETQ. J lost 1 base, V lost 4 bases, and 4 bases had no gene match. This CDR3 is built from 15 residues. CDR3 nucleotide sequence: TGCGCCAGCAGCAGCTGGGACAGGGGGTCCTACGAGCAGTACTTC. Amino acids: CASSSWDRGSYEQYF.

The rearrangement links TRBV30 to TRBJ2-6; D possibly corresponds to TRBD1 (6 bases). CDR1 is GTSNPN, CDR2 SVGIG, per germline (reference sequence). The CDR3 spans 15 residues. The V and J ends lost 2 bases and 2 bases respectively, with 10 bases between them. In DNA, the CDR3 is TGTGCCTGGAGTAGGGGGTCGGCTGGGGCCAACGTCCTGACTTTC. Residues: CAWSRGSAGANVLTF. The complete variable domain, with remaining parts taken from reference TRBV30 and TRBJ2-6, reads SQTIHQWPATLVQPVGSPLSLECTVEGTSNPNLYWYRQAAGRGLQLLFYSVGIGQISSEVPQNLSASRPQDRQFILSSKKLLLSDSGFYLCAWSRGSAGANVLTFGAGSRLTVL.

The chain carries TRBV9 and TRBJ2-7; D possibly corresponds to TRBD1 (6 bases). The germline gives CDR1 SGDLS, CDR2 YYNGEE. The CDR3 is 14 residues long. The V gene lost 0 bases and the J gene lost 2 bases, with 9 bases spanning the gap. DNA for the CDR3: TGTGCCAGCAGCGTAGCTACAGGGACCTACGAGCAGTACTTC. Its translation: CASSVATGTYEQYF. Full variable domain (outside the CDR3, taken from reference TRBV9 and TRBJ2-7): DSGVTQTPKHLITATGQRVTLRCSPRSGDLSVYWYQQSLDQGLQFLIQYYNGEERAKGNILERFSAQQFPDLHSELNLSSLELGDSALYFCASSVATGTYEQYFGPGTRLTVT.